Described below is a single TCR beta chain sequence and its context. Per germline, CDR1 MDHEN and CDR2 SYDVKM. V was trimmed by 8 bases and J by 4 bases, leaving 14 bases between them. This CDR3 is 13 amino acids long. The entry originates in a study of technical replicates of blood from several donors. Data came from immunoSEQ multiplex PCR; TCRdb stores just in-frame clones and leaves some out. The repertoire holds just under 85,000 clones, with about 92% as singletons. This TCR came from a human donor in good health. Sequenced input: T cells isolated from PBMCs. J is TRBJ2-5 and V is TRBV28; D is perhaps TRBD2 (5 bases). The CDR3 nucleotides are TGTGCCAGCTCGGGTGCCGCGGGAGAGACCCAGTACTTC. This sequence encodes CASSGAAGETQYF.